The TCR beta chain under discussion was sequenced for a study of OX40 agonist ivuxolimab in advanced cancers. Study at large: Subjects had a mean age of around 60 years, with a range of about 23 to 90; roughly 83% were male. Study-wide results and limits: Among the least clonally expanded were partial responders at 0.1-3.0 mg/kg. Circulating CD4+ and CD8+ T cells showed clonal expansion by week 6 at 0.1 to 3.0 mg/kg.

Method: immunoSEQ multiplex PCR; TCRdb's copy keeps in-frame clones and lacks some. The data contain tens of thousands of clones, more than 80% of them singletons. Looked up from germline, CDR1 is KGHSH and CDR2 is LQKENI. The CDR3 is made up of 16 amino acids. Regarding this clone: Its antigen is not identified.

The chain joins TRBV18 to TRBJ2-5; TRBD2 matches at 7 bases. The J call is doubtful: the DNA matches TRBJ2-7 better. The source is an adult with an advanced solid tumor such as melanoma, head and neck, liver or kidney cancer. The sequencing used CD4+ or CD8+ T cells sorted from blood, collected in a trial of the OX40 agonist ivuxolimab. The CDR3 sequence is CASSPTGGSDSYEQYF. In DNA, the CDR3 is TGTGCCAGCTCACCAACTGGCGGGAGTGACTCCTACGAGCAGTACTTC.